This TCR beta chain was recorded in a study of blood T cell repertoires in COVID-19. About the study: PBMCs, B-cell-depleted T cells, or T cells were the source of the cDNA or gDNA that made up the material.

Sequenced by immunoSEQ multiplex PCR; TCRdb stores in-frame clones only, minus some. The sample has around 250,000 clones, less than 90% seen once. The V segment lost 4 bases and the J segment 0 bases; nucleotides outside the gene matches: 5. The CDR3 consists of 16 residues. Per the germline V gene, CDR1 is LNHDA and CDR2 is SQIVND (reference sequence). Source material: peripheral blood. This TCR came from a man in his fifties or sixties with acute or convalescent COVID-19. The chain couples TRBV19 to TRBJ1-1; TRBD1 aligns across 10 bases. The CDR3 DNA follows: TGTGCCAGTAGTACCGGGACAGGGGAGATGAACACTGAAGCTTTCTTT. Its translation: CASSTGTGEMNTEAFF. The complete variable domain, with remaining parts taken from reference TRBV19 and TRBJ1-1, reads DGGITQSPKYLFRKEGQNVTLSCEQNLNHDAMYWYRQDPGQGLRLIYYSQIVNDFQKGDIAEGYSVSREKKESFPLTVTSAQKNPTAFYLCASSTGTGEMNTEAFFGQGTRLTVV.